This section outlines one T cell receptor beta chain sequence together with its context. Trimming cost V 6 bases and J 5 bases, with 10 bases left between them. The germline V gene encodes CDR1 MNHGY and CDR2 SAAAGT. The CDR3 runs 12 residues. The treatment was: preoperative locoregional IRX-2 cytokine immunotherapy. This phase Ib study tested locoregional IRX-2 cytokine immunotherapy given before surgery. This entry belongs to a study of preoperative IRX-2 immunotherapy in early breast cancer. Generated by immunoSEQ multiplex PCR, the TCRdb table keeps only in-frame clones and is missing some. The sample lists around 25,000 clones, 78% seen once, with less than 2.5% in the top ten.

The specimen was lymph node tissue, collected before IRX-2 immunotherapy. This sequence originates from a human donor with breast cancer. J is TRBJ1-2 and V is TRBV6-8, with D perhaps matching TRBD1 (6 bases). The CDR3 reads CASRMDSYGYTF. CDR3 DNA: TGTGCCAGCAGAATGGACAGTTATGGCTACACCTTC.